Shown below are 6 T cell receptor beta chains from a single sample sequenced in a study of OX40 agonist ivuxolimab in advanced cancers. Profiling relied on immunoSEQ multiplex PCR, and the TCRdb table lists in-frame clones only, not all of them. The profile shows 50,000 to 65,000 clones, approximately 88% of them singletons. The sample here was CD4+ or CD8+ T cells sorted from blood, taken in a trial of the OX40 agonist ivuxolimab. These receptors came from an adult with an advanced solid tumor such as melanoma, head and neck, liver or kidney cancer.

The chain has TRBV4-2 and TRBJ2-5, with 13 bases aligning to TRBD2. Losses at the gene ends were 0 bases for V and 5 bases for J; bases not matched to a gene: 9. The length of the CDR3 is 18 residues. Germline V gene sequence: CDR1 LGHNA, CDR2 YNFKEQ. Here the CDR3 reads CASSQDNIRTSGSETQYF. The DNA of the CDR3 is TGTGCCAGCAGCCAAGATAATATCAGGACTAGCGGGAGTGAGACCCAGTACTTC.

V gene TRBV11-2 combines with J gene TRBJ1-6; D unresolved. The CDR3 totals 15 residues. Germline CDR1 and CDR2: SGHAT and FQNNGV. Between the trimmed V and J ends, which lost 7 bases and 7 bases, there was a span of 17 bases. This CDR3 reads CASTLRFGPNSPLHF. CDR3 nucleotides: TGTGCCAGCACCCTAAGATTCGGACCCAATTCACCCCTCCACTTT.

V gene TRBV30 combines with J gene TRBJ1-3, with TRBD1 matching over 7 bases. The CDR3 is 14 amino acids. V shed 2 bases, J shed 9 bases, and the junction held 10 bases outside the gene matches. Germline CDR1 GTSNPN, CDR2 SVGIG (reference sequence). CDR3 residues: CAWSTGQASGTIYF. DNA for the CDR3: TGTGCCTGGAGTACTGGACAGGCGTCTGGCACCATATATTTT. Looking up the rest from reference TRBV30 and TRBJ1-3 gives the full variable domain: SQTIHQWPATLVQPVGSPLSLECTVEGTSNPNLYWYRQAAGRGLQLLFYSVGIGQISSEVPQNLSASRPQDRQFILSSKKLLLSDSGFYLCAWSTGQASGTIYFGEGSWLTVV.

This clone was seen more than once but under ten times. This chain joins TRBV6-6 and TRBJ2-1; possible D gene TRBD1, 6 bases. Trimming took 6 bases from V and 6 from J, leaving 15 bases between them. Germline loops: CDR1 MNHNY, CDR2 SVGAGI (reference sequence). CDR3 length: 14 residues. The CDR3 DNA is TGTGCCAGCAGACGAGGGGGTTTAATCAATGAGCAGTTCTTC. Translating it yields CASRRGGLINEQFF.

This chain connects TRBV6-6 to TRBJ2-7; 8 bases map to TRBD1. Germline CDR1 and CDR2: MNHNY and SVGAGI (reference sequence). The V segment lost 7 bases and the J segment 0 bases; nucleotides outside the gene matches: 8. The CDR3 is 15 amino acids. CDR3 in DNA: TGTGCCAGCACTTCCGGGACAGGCTTCTCCTACGAGCAGTACGTC. Translating gives CASTSGTGFSYEQYV.

Here the CDR3 reads CATSRGGAGGAYNEQFF. The CDR3 nucleotides read TGTGCCACCAGCAGAGGCGGAGCGGGGGGCGCCTACAATGAGCAGTTCTTC. V gene TRBV15 combines with J gene TRBJ2-1; 9 positions agree with TRBD2. Per germline, CDR1 LNHNV and CDR2 YYDKDF (reference sequence). CDR3 length equals 17 residues. Trimming took 1 base from V and 2 from J; bases not matched to a gene: 6.